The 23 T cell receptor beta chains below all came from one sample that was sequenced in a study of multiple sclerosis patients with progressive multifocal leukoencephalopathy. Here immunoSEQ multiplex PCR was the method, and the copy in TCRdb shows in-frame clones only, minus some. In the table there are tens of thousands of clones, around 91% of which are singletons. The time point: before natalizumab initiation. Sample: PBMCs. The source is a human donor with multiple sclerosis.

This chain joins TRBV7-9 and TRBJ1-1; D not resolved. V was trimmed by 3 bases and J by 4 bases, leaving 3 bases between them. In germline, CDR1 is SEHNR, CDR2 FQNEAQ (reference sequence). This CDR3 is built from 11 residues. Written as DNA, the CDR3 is TGTGCCAGCAGCTTGAGCACTGAAGCTTTCTTT. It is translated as CASSLSTEAFF.

CDR3 sequence (DNA): TGTGCCAGCAGTAGGGGACAAAACTACGAGCAGTACTTC. Translating gives CASSRGQNYEQYF. The chain recombines TRBV27 with TRBJ2-7; maybe TRBD1 (6 bases). The germline V gene encodes CDR1 MNHEY and CDR2 SMNVEV (reference sequence). The CDR3 runs to 13 residues. Trimming took 5 bases from V and 3 from J, leaving 11 bases between them.

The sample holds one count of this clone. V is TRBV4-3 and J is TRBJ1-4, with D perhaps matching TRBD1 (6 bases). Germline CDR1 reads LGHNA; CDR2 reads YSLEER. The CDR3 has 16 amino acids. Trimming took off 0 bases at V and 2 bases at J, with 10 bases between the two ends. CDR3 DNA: TGCGCCAGCAGCCAAGACGGAGGGGGGACTAATGAAAAACTGTTTTTT. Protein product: CASSQDGGGTNEKLFF.

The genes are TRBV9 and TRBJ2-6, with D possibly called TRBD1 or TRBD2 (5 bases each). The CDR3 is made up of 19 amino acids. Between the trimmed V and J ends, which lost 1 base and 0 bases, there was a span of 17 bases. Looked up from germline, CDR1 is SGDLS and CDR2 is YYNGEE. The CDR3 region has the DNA TGTGCCAGCAGCGTACCCTCGGGACCGACAAGCTCTGGGGCCAACGTCCTGACTTTC. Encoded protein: CASSVPSGPTSSGANVLTF.

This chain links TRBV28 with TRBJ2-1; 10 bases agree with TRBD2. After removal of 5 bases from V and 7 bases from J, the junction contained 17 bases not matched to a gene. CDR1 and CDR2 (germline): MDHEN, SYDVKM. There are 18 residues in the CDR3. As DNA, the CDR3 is TGTGCCAGCAGTCAATTGTACCAACTAGCGGGAAAGGATAATGAGCAGTTCTTC. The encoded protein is CASSQLYQLAGKDNEQFF.

Written as DNA, the CDR3 is TGTGCCAGCTCACCGGACAGGGTCTATAATTCACCCCTCCACTTT. This sequence encodes CASSPDRVYNSPLHF. This chain links TRBV18 with TRBJ1-6; 8 nucleotides line up with TRBD1. CDR3 size: 15 residues. V lost 3 bases, J lost 3 bases, and 1 base stayed unmatched. In germline, CDR1 is KGHSH, CDR2 LQKENI.

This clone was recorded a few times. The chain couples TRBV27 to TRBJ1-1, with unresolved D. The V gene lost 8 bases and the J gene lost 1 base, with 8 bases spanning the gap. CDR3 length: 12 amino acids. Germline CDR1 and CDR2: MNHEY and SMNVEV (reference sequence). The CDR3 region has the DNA TGTGCCAGCCAAGGGAGGAACACTGAAGCTTTCTTT. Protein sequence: CASQGRNTEAFF.

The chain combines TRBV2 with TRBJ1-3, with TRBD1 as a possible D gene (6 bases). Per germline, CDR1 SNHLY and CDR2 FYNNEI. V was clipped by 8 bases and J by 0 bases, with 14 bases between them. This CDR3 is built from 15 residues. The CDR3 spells CASARTENSGNTIYF. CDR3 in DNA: TGTGCCAGCGCCCGGACAGAAAACTCTGGAAACACCATATATTTT.

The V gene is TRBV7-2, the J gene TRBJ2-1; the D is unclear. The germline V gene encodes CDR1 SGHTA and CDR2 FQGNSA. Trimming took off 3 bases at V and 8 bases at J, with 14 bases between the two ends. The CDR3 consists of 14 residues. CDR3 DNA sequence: TGTGCCAGCAGCTTCGCCCCCTCCAGCGATGAGCAGTTCTTC. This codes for CASSFAPSSDEQFF.

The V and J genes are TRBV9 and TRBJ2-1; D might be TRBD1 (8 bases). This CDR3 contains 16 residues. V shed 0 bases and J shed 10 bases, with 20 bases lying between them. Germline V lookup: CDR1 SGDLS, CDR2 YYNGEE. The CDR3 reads CASSVATGGGQGEQFF. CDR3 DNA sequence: TGTGCCAGCAGCGTAGCTACGGGGGGAGGACAGGGCGAGCAGTTCTTC.

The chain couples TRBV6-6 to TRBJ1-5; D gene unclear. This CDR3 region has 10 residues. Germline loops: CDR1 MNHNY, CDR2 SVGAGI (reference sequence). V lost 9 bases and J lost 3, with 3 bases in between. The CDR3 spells CASSNQPQHF. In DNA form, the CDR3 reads TGTGCCAGTTCCAATCAGCCCCAGCATTTT.

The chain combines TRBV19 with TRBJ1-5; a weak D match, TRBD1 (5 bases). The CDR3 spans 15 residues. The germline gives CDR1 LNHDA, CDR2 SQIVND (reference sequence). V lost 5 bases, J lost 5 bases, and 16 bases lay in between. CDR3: CASSLFRGTDQPQHF. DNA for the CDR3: TGTGCCAGTAGTCTCTTTAGGGGCACGGATCAGCCCCAGCATTTT.

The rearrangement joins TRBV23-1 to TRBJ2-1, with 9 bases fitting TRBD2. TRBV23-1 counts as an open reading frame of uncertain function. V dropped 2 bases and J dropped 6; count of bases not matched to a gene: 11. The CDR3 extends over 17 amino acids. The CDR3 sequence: CASSQGTLAGLPNEQFF. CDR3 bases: TGCGCCAGCAGTCAAGGAACACTAGCGGGCCTCCCCAATGAGCAGTTCTTC.

CDR3 coding DNA: TGCGCCAGCAGCCAAGAATCGGGAGGGTGGAGCGCCTACAATGAGCAGTTCTTC. This sequence encodes CASSQESGGWSAYNEQFF. V gene TRBV4-3 combines with J gene TRBJ2-1, with 8 bases aligning to TRBD2. Unmatched junction bases numbered 9, after V lost 0 bases and J lost 2 bases. The CDR3 covers 18 residues. The germline CDR1 and CDR2 sequences are LGHNA and YSLEER.

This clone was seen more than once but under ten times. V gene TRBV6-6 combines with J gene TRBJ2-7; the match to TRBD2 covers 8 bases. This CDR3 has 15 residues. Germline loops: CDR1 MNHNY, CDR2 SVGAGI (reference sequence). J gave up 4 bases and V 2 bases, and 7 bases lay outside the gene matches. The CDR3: CASSYGVAGRYEQYF. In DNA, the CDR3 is TGTGCCAGCAGTTACGGGGTAGCGGGGAGATACGAGCAGTACTTC.

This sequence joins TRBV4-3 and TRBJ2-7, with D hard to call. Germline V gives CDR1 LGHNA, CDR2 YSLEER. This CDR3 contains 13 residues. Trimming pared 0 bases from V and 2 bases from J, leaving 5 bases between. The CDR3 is CASSQDRAYEQYF. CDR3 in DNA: TGCGCCAGCAGCCAAGATCGAGCCTACGAGCAGTACTTC.

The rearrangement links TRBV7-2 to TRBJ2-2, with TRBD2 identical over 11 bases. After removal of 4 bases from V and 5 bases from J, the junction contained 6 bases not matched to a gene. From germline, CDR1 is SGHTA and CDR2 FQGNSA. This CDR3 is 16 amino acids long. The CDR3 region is CASSSTSGSLTGELFF. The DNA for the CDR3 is TGTGCCAGCAGCTCCACTAGCGGGAGTTTAACCGGGGAGCTGTTTTTT.

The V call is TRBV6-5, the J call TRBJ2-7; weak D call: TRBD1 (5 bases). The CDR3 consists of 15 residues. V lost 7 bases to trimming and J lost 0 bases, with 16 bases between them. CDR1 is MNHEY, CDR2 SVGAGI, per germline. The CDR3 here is CASIQSQGLSYEQYF. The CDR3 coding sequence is TGTGCCAGCATCCAAAGTCAGGGCCTCTCCTACGAGCAGTACTTC.

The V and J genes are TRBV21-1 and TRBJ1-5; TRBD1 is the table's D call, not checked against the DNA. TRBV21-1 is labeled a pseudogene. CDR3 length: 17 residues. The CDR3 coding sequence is TGTGCCAGCAGCAAAGAGCCCCGCAGGGGGAGCAATCAGCCCCAGCATTTT. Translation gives CASSKEPRRGSNQPQHF.

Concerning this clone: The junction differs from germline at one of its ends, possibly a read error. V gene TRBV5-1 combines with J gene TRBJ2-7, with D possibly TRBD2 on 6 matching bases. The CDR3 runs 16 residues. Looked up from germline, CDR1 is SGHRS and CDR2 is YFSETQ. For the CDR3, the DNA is TGCGCCCGCAGCTTGGGTTGGGGGGTGGCGGTCTACGAGCAGTACTTC. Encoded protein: CARSLGWGVAVYEQYF.

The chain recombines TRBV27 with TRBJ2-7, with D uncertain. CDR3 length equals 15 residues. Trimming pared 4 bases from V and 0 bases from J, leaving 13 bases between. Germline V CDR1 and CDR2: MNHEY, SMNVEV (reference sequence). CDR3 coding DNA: TGTGCCAGCAGTTATGGGTCTGTCAGCTCCTACGAGCAGTACTTC. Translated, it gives CASSYGSVSSYEQYF.

CDR3 protein: CASSYSPSGGQGEQFF. In nucleotides, the CDR3 is TGTGCCAGCAGTTACTCGCCGTCGGGAGGGCAGGGTGAGCAGTTCTTC. The V and J genes are TRBV6-5 and TRBJ2-1; 8 bases are a match to TRBD2. The CDR3 has 16 amino acids. Germline CDR1 and CDR2: MNHEY and SVGAGI. The V segment lost 0 bases and the J segment 9 bases; nucleotides outside the gene matches: 10.

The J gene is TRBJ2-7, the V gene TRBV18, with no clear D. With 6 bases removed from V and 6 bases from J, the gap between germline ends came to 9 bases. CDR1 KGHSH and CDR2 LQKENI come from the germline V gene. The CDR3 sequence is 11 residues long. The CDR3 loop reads CASSPGAEQYF. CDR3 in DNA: TGTGCCAGCTCCCCCGGCGCCGAGCAGTACTTC.